This T cell receptor (beta chain) stems from a study of blood T cell repertoires in COVID-19. Germline-derived CDR1 and CDR2 are SGDLS and YYNGEE. There are 14 residues in the CDR3. V was trimmed by 0 bases and J by 6 bases, leaving 9 bases between them. Produced via immunoSEQ multiplex PCR; TCRdb's table is partial and in-frame only. The top ten clones hold 6.5% to 9.5% of a sample with under 100,000 clones, 87% of them seen once. The sequence was obtained from a man under 40 with acute or convalescent COVID-19. Sequencing was performed on peripheral blood. The genes are TRBV9 and TRBJ2-2; D perhaps matches TRBD2 (5 bases). In nucleotides, the CDR3 is TGTGCCAGCAGCGTAGTAGGAGGAGCCGGGGAGCTGTTTTTT. It specifies CASSVVGGAGELFF.